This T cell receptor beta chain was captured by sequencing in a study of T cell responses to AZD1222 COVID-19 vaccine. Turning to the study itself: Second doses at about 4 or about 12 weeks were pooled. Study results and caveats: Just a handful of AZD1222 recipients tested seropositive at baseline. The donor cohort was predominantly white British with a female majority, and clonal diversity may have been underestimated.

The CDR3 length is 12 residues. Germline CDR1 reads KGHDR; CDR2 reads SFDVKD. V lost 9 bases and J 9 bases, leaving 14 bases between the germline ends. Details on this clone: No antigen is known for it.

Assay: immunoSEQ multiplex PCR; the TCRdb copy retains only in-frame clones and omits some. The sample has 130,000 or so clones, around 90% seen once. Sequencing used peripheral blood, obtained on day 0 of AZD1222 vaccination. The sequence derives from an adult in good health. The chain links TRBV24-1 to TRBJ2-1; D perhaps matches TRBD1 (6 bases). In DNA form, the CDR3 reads TGTGCCACCCGGACAGTTAGGGGTGAGCAGTTCTTC. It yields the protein CATRTVRGEQFF.